This T cell receptor beta chain was sequenced during a study of shared clonotypes between healthy human individuals. Overall study findings and caveats: Shared clonotypes across all four donors exceeded non-shared ones in generation probability. Blood was the only sampled material, and tissue repertoires likely differ.

To note about this clone: What it recognizes is unknown.

TCRdb's table, derived via immunoSEQ multiplex PCR, lists solely in-frame clones and lacks some. The sample has about 1.5 million clones, roughly 96% seen once; the top ten hold over 1%. Per germline, CDR1 SGHDT and CDR2 YYEEEE. V dropped 0 bases and J dropped 8; count of bases not matched to a gene: 6. The CDR3 length is 16 residues. The specimen was naive CD4+ T cells sorted from blood. Subset of the sample: CD45RA+ positively selected. The gene calls are TRBV5-6 and TRBJ1-5; 12 bases align to TRBD1. This TCR came from a man in his thirties or forties in good health. The DNA for the CDR3 is TGTGCCAGCAGCTTGGAGGGACAGGGGGCTCGGGAGCCCCAGCATTTT. Residues: CASSLEGQGAREPQHF. The full variable domain, its missing parts supplied by reference TRBV5-6 and TRBJ1-5, is DAGVTQSPTHLIKTRGQQVTLRCSPKSGHDTVSWYQQALGQGPQFIFQYYEEEERQRGNFPDRFSGHQFPNYSSELNVNALLLGDSALYLCASSLEGQGAREPQHFGDGTRLSIL.